The clone carrying this T cell receptor beta chain has a count of ten or more. Its matching antigen is unknown. The data originate from a study of neurological immune-mediated disorders. Study results and caveats: The highest TCR clonal expansion occurred in HTLV-1-associated myelopathy; multiple sclerosis fell below healthy controls.

CDR3 length: 11 residues. V lost 4 bases to trimming and J lost 7 bases, with 10 bases between them. CDR1 is SQVTM and CDR2 is ANQGSEA in the germline V gene. Template-switch 5'RACE cDNA synthesis added a 10-nucleotide unique molecular identifier. TCRdb reprocessed the 5' RACE reads via MiXCR and lists one record per CDR3 protein. In the table there are tens of thousands of distinct CDR3 sequences, around 3.9% of which are singletons. The sample taken for sequencing was PBMCs. The genes are TRBV29-1 and TRBJ1-2; D is unresolved. This clonotype was obtained from a man aged 25 to 45 with multiple sclerosis. CDR3 residues: CSVVLLGGYTF. The CDR3 coding sequence is TGCAGCGTTGTTTTGCTCGGTGGCTACACCTTC.